This T cell receptor beta chain derives from a study of T cell clonality in common variable immunodeficiency. Equal genomic DNA amounts from CVID and control samples were sequenced. The assay was immunoSEQ multiplex PCR, and TCRdb's table has in-frame clones only and misses some. The sample is made up of 50,000 to 65,000 clones, none counted only once. V gave up 3 bases and J gave up 4 bases; unmatched junction bases: 9. The V gene's germline CDR1 is SQVTM and CDR2 ANQGSEA. The CDR3 contains 15 residues. Study-level findings and limits: Reportedly, TCR beta sequences from common variable immunodeficiency showed fewer deletions and N-nucleotide insertions. CVID subjects had higher TCRbeta clonality than healthy controls, most marked in about a third.

The table lists this clone with many counts. The antigen remains undetermined. Read data end 3 residues before the CDR3 end; the end is taken from the germline J gene. Source material: peripheral blood mononuclear cells. J is TRBJ2-3 and V is TRBV29-1, with 8 bases aligning to TRBD1. This TCR came from a person aged 18-69 years in good health. The CDR3 is CSVERAGGAADTQYF. The sequenced CDR3 bases are TGCAGCGTTGAGAGGGCAGGGGGCGCGGCAGATACG.